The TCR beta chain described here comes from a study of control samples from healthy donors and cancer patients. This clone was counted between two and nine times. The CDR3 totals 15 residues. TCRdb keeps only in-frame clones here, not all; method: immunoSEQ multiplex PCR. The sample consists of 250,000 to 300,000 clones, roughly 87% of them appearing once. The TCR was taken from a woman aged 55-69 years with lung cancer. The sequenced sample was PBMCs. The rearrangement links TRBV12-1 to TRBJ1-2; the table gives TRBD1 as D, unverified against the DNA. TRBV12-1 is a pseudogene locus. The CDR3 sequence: CASSFGAEGDYGYTF. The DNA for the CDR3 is TGTGCCAGCAGCTTTGGGGCAGAAGGGGACTATGGCTACACCTTC.